Listed below are T cell receptor beta chains from one sample, sequenced in a study of naive and memory T cell subsets. TCRdb processed the UMI-ligation and nested PCR reads anew with MiXCR; each CDR3 protein has one entry. The sample holds 35,000 to 40,000 distinct CDR3 sequences, more than 9.5% seen once. Sequenced here: skin, sampled from a tuberculin skin test site. These receptors all come from an adult in good health. The CDR3 runs from the conserved cysteine through the conserved F or W. D genes are given only for firm matches. Where a row states a size, it is once, few, many or the class of an expanded clone; other rows omit it.

v_call	clone_size	d_call	j_call	cdr3_nt	cdr3_aa
TRBV3-1	few	.	TRBJ1-6	TGTGCCAGCAGCCGGAACCCAGGGGATAATTCACCCCTCCACTTT	CASSRNPGDNSPLHF
TRBV5-1	.	TRBD2	TRBJ2-7	TGCGCCAGCAAGACTAGCGGGGATACCTACGAGCAGTACTTC	CASKTSGDTYEQYF
TRBV9	medium-sized	.	TRBJ1-2	TGTGCCAGCAGCGGGGGACACCCTGGCTACACCTTC	CASSGGHPGYTF
TRBV20-1	few	TRBD2	TRBJ2-1	TGCAGTGCTAGAGATTTCATATATCGGACTAGCTTCGATGAGCAGTTCTTC	CSARDFIYRTSFDEQFF
TRBV15	.	TRBD1	TRBJ1-2	TGTGCCACCAGCAGAAACAGGGGAAATAACTATGGCAACACCTTC	CATSRNRGNNYGNTF
TRBV6-1	many	.	TRBJ1-1	TGTGCCAGCAGTGCCACCCCAAGGGGGGCATTCTTT	CASSATPRGAFF
TRBV28	.	.	TRBJ2-5	TGTGCCAGCAGTTTCGATCAGGGTACTCGGACCCAGTACTTC	CASSFDQGTRTQYF
TRBV30	many	.	TRBJ1-1	TGTGCCTGGAGTGTACAGGAGAACACTGAAGCTTTCTTT	CAWSVQENTEAFF
TRBV18	many	TRBD2	TRBJ2-7	TGTGCCAGCTCACCAATTACCAAGCGGGGGAGCTCCTACGAGCAGTACTTC	CASSPITKRGSSYEQYF
TRBV9	many	.	TRBJ2-1	TGTGCCAGCAGCGTAGGGCAGGGCCCTGAGCAGTTCTTC	CASSVGQGPEQFF
TRBV7-2	few	TRBD2	TRBJ2-5	TGTGCCAGCAGCTTAGCGGCTAGCGGCCAAGAGACCCAGTACTTC	CASSLAASGQETQYF
TRBV6-5	.	TRBD1	TRBJ1-2	TGTGCCAGCAGTAACCCAACGGAGGGGGCGCGTGGCTACACCTTC	CASSNPTEGARGYTF
TRBV11-2	.	TRBD1	TRBJ2-7	TGTGCCAGCAGCCCGGTAGGGGGGACAGGCGAGCAGTACTTC	CASSPVGGTGEQYF
TRBV7-6	many	.	TRBJ2-1	TGTGCCAGCAGCCCCCTGACCCGACAGGCCAATGACAATGAGCAGTTCTTC	CASSPLTRQANDNEQFF
TRBV9	few	.	TRBJ2-1	TGTGCCAGCACGCAGGGGACGCGGGGCAATGAGCAGTTCTTC	CASTQGTRGNEQFF
TRBV4-1	many	.	TRBJ2-7	TGCGCCAGCAGCCCCCCGGGCAGCTACGAGCAGTACTTC	CASSPPGSYEQYF